This T cell receptor (beta chain) was recorded in a study of T cell responses to AZD1222 COVID-19 vaccine. As for the study in general: Investigators merged groups given second doses at roughly 4 or roughly 12 weeks.

Trimming cost V 0 bases and J 5 bases, with 22 bases left between them. Germline CDR1 reads SGHAT; CDR2 reads FQNNGV. CDR3 length equals 19 residues. Clones were sequenced by immunoSEQ multiplex PCR, and TCRdb holds only the in-frame ones, with some missing. Of around 140,000 clones listed, 70% to 90% are singletons. For this clone: The antigen is not known.

Study-wide findings and caveats: Nearly half of spike-specific TCRs reportedly go after variant regions that carry no mutations. Baseline testing showed seropositivity in only a handful of AZD1222 recipients. Clonal diversity may have been underestimated, and the donors were mostly white British, with more females than males.

Source: peripheral blood, taken on day 0 of AZD1222 vaccination. This rearrangement joins TRBV11-2 to TRBJ1-4; D ambiguous. This TCR was recovered from an adult in good health. CDR3 amino acids: CASSLDYGLGTESNEKLFF. The CDR3 nucleotides read TGTGCCAGCAGCTTAGATTATGGTTTAGGTACAGAATCAAATGAAAAACTGTTTTTT.